This entry lists 24 T cell receptor beta chains sequenced from one sample in a study of cytomegalovirus exposure and HLA in healthy donors. The PCR made use of 60 Vbeta and 13 Jbeta primers. Only in-frame clones appear in the TCRdb table, and some are missing; sequencing was by immunoSEQ multiplex PCR. The sample consists of approximately 72,000 clones, 65% to 70% of them appearing once. The sequenced material came from PBMCs. These receptors came from a man in his forties in good health and CMV-seropositive.

In this sample, this clone turned up a few times. The CDR3 coding sequence is TGTGCCACCAGCAGGGGACAACAAGAGACCCAGTACTTC. This gives the protein CATSRGQQETQYF. The rearrangement uses TRBV15 and TRBJ2-5; D is possibly TRBD1 (6 bases). V was pared by 3 bases and J by 2 bases, with 7 bases between. Germline CDR1 is LNHNV and CDR2 is YYDKDF (reference sequence). The CDR3 extends over 13 amino acids.

This clone was observed a handful of times. The V and J genes are TRBV27 and TRBJ2-7, with D possibly matching TRBD1 (6 bases). Germline CDR1 reads MNHEY; CDR2 reads SMNVEV (reference sequence). The CDR3 has 14 residues. Trimming removed 6 bases from V and 0 bases from J, with 12 bases in between. The CDR3 sequence: CASSGRGSSYEQYF. CDR3 DNA: TGTGCCAGCAGCGGAAGGGGGTCCTCCTACGAGCAGTACTTC.

The CDR3 sequence is CASSLGGGAGETQYF. The CDR3 coding sequence is TGCGCCAGCAGCTTGGGAGGGGGGGCCGGAGAGACCCAGTACTTC. The chain carries TRBV5-1 and TRBJ2-5; possible D gene TRBD2, 7 bases. Germline V gene data show CDR1 as SGHRS and CDR2 as YFSETQ. V lost 0 bases, J lost 4 bases, and 13 bases lay in between. The CDR3 totals 15 residues. The entire variable domain, with the rest obtained from reference TRBV5-1 and TRBJ2-5, is as follows: KAGVTQTPRYLIKTRGQQVTLSCSPISGHRSVSWYQQTPGQGLQFLFEYFSETQRNKGNFPGRFSGRQFSNSRSEMNVSTLELGDSALYLCASSLGGGAGETQYFGPGTRLLVL.

This chain joins TRBV6-1 and TRBJ1-5; D ambiguous. V was shortened by 6 bases and J by 7 bases, with 19 bases between the two germline ends. Germline V gene data show CDR1 as MNHNS and CDR2 as SASEGT. The CDR3 totals 15 residues. In DNA form, the CDR3 reads TGTGCCAGCAGCTTCGGTAGAGGGTTCAGGCAGCCCCAGCATTTT. Amino acid sequence: CASSFGRGFRQPQHF.

V usage is TRBV5-1 and J usage is TRBJ2-3; TRBD2 might be the D (6 bases). CDR3 size: 14 residues. Trimming removed 0 bases at V and 1 base at J, with 6 bases between. Germline values: CDR1 SGHRS, CDR2 YFSETQ. The CDR3 region is CASSLAGGTDTQYF. In DNA, the CDR3 is TGCGCCAGCAGCTTGGCGGGGGGCACAGATACGCAGTATTTT.

There are a few counts of this clone. This chain connects TRBV5-1 to TRBJ2-7; 10 nucleotides align to TRBD1. This CDR3 spans 15 amino acids. Germline CDR1 reads SGHRS; CDR2 reads YFSETQ. V lost 3 bases and J lost 5; bases outside the gene matches: 8. CDR3: CASSSLPGTGDEQYF. For the CDR3, the DNA is TGCGCCAGCAGCTCCCTACCGGGGACAGGGGACGAGCAGTACTTC.

The chain recombines TRBV28 with TRBJ2-5, with 7 bases that match TRBD1. The V segment lost 4 bases and the J segment 5 bases; nucleotides outside the gene matches: 10. The CDR3 covers 15 residues. The germline gives CDR1 MDHEN, CDR2 SYDVKM. CDR3 coding DNA: TGTGCCAGCAGTTCCAACAGGGGAATTTGGGAGACCCAGTACTTC. It is translated as CASSSNRGIWETQYF.

This clone was seen a single time. The J gene is TRBJ2-6, the V gene TRBV30, with a weak D call TRBD1 (5 bases). Germline CDR1 GTSNPN, CDR2 SVGIG (reference sequence). This CDR3 has 14 amino acids. The ends were cut back, 2 bases at V and 0 bases at J, with 5 bases in the middle. CDR3 nucleotides: TGTGCCTGGAGTACAGGCTCTGGGGCCAACGTCCTGACTTTC. It yields the protein CAWSTGSGANVLTF.

CDR3 sequence reads: CASSAGGPPVDTQYF. In nucleotides, the CDR3 is TGTGCCAGCAGTGCGGGGGGGCCCCCCGTGGATACGCAGTATTTT. The chain employs TRBV6-4 and TRBJ2-3; 8 bases are a match to TRBD2. There are 15 residues in the CDR3. J was trimmed by 6 bases and V by 4 bases; bases with no gene match: 9. Germline CDR1 is MRHNA and CDR2 is SNTAGT.

V usage is TRBV19 and J usage is TRBJ2-3, with 8 bases aligning to TRBD2. The CDR3 has 15 residues. V trimming: 1 base; J trimming: 5 bases; junction bases outside the gene matches: 5. The germline V gene has CDR1 LNHDA and CDR2 SQIVND (reference sequence). DNA of the CDR3: TGTGCCAGTAGTATAGGACTAGCGAGAGGAGATACGCAGTATTTT. This translates into CASSIGLARGDTQYF.

This CDR3 reads CASRQRGSTDTQYF. The CDR3 bases are TGTGCCAGCAGGCAGCGGGGAAGCACAGATACGCAGTATTTT. The gene calls are TRBV7-9 and TRBJ2-3, with 7 bases aligning to TRBD2. In germline, CDR1 is SEHNR, CDR2 FQNEAQ (reference sequence). V gave up 6 bases and J gave up 0 bases; unmatched junction bases: 3. The CDR3 length is 14 residues.

This clone was observed a few times. The chain has TRBV7-9 and TRBJ1-3; the match to TRBD1 covers 7 bases. Germline V gene sequence: CDR1 SEHNR, CDR2 FQNEAQ (reference sequence). The CDR3 covers 15 residues. Unmatched junction bases numbered 3, after V lost 2 bases and J lost 2 bases. The CDR3 loop is CASSLTGEAGNTIYF. DNA of the CDR3: TGTGCCAGCAGCTTAACAGGGGAAGCTGGAAACACCATATATTTT.

The CDR3 region has the DNA TGCGCCAGCAGCTCAACCGGGGGGTCGAACACTGAAGCTTTCTTT. Amino acids: CASSSTGGSNTEAFF. V is TRBV5-1 and J is TRBJ1-1; possible D gene TRBD1, 5 bases. Trimming removed 3 bases at V and 1 base at J, with 13 bases between. The CDR3 totals 15 residues. CDR1 is SGHRS, CDR2 YFSETQ, per germline.

The chain couples TRBV7-4 to TRBJ2-3; the D is unclear. V was trimmed by 2 bases and J by 2 bases, leaving 5 bases between them. The CDR3 has 13 residues. Germline CDR1 and CDR2: SGHVT and SQSDAQ. This chain's CDR3 is CASSLLSTDTQYF. The CDR3 DNA reads as TGTGCCAGCAGCTTACTTTCCACAGATACGCAGTATTTT.

This chain links TRBV28 with TRBJ2-5; the match to TRBD2 covers 11 bases. The assigned J gene may be wrong: the sequence end matches TRBJ2-7 better. Germline loops: CDR1 MDHEN, CDR2 SYDVKM. The CDR3 is 16 amino acids. This CDR3 is CASAGTTSGVFYEQYF. CDR3 coding DNA: TGTGCCAGCGCCGGTACGACTAGCGGGGTTTTTTACGAGCAGTACTTC.

This clone was observed a handful of times. The chain recombines TRBV7-9 with TRBJ1-5; D is undetermined. Trimming took 2 bases from V and 4 from J, leaving 6 bases between them. Germline CDR1 SEHNR, CDR2 FQNEAQ (reference sequence). The CDR3 sequence is 13 residues long. DNA of the CDR3: TGTGCCAGCAGCTTAAATCCGAATCAGCCCCAGCATTTT. Protein: CASSLNPNQPQHF. Complete variable domain (other parts from reference TRBV7-9 and TRBJ1-5): DTGVSQNPRHKITKRGQNVTFRCDPISEHNRLYWYRQTLGQGPEFLTYFQNEAQLEKSRLLSDRFSAERPKGSFSTLEIQRTEQGDSAMYLCASSLNPNQPQHFGDGTRLSIL.

This clone was seen more than once but under ten times. Lacking the conserved final phenylalanine or tryptophan, this CDR3 likely reflects a read error. V gene TRBV5-1 combines with J gene TRBJ1-1, with D possibly matching TRBD1 (5 bases). Looked up from germline, CDR1 is SGHRS and CDR2 is YFSETQ. The CDR3 loop spans 15 amino acids. V lost 4 bases, J lost 1 base, and 14 bases lay in between. The CDR3 DNA is TGCGCCAGCAGCCCTAGACAGATGAAGAACACTGAAGCTTTCGTT. Residues: CASSPRQMKNTEAFV.

The V gene is TRBV2, the J gene TRBJ1-1; D unclear. CDR1 SNHLY and CDR2 FYNNEI come from the germline V gene. V lost 10 bases and J 2 bases, leaving 17 bases between the germline ends. This CDR3 is built from 14 residues. In DNA form, the CDR3 reads TGTGCCACTTCCTTTACCCGGGGAAACACTGAAGCTTTCTTT. This translates into CATSFTRGNTEAFF.

The DNA for the CDR3 is TGTGCCAGCAGCGGATGGGGGACTAGCGGGTCTTACTCACATGGGCAGTTCTTC. Amino acids: CASSGWGTSGSYSHGQFF. The chain links TRBV5-6 to TRBJ2-1; 12 nucleotides agree with TRBD2. The CDR3 covers 18 residues. With 4 bases clipped from V and 12 bases from J, the junction kept 20 bases outside the gene matches. Germline V CDR1 and CDR2: SGHDT, YYEEEE.

The chain carries TRBV13 and TRBJ2-7, with 8 bases that match TRBD2. J gave up 0 bases and V 3 bases, and 4 bases lay outside the gene matches. The CDR3 runs 15 residues. Germline V gene lookup returns CDR1 PRHDT and CDR2 FYEKMQ (reference sequence). CDR3 residues: CASSFGGGRSYEQYF. The CDR3 nucleotides read TGTGCCAGCAGCTTTGGCGGGGGGCGCTCCTACGAGCAGTACTTC.

This clone was found a few times. The chain is built from TRBV28 and TRBJ1-1; TRBD1 matches 7 bases. Trimming removed 3 bases from V and 0 bases from J; junction bases left unmatched: 7. The CDR3 consists of 16 residues. Germline-derived CDR1 and CDR2 are MDHEN and SYDVKM. The chain's CDR3 is CASSFDRVGLNTEAFF. In DNA form, the CDR3 reads TGTGCCAGCAGTTTCGACAGGGTGGGGTTGAACACTGAAGCTTTCTTT.

The CDR3 sequence: CASSEIPTGLGEQYF. In DNA form, the CDR3 reads TGCGCCAGCAGTGAAATCCCCACAGGTCTAGGGGAGCAGTACTTC. The chain has TRBV10-2 and TRBJ2-7; TRBD1 might be the D (5 bases). Germline values: CDR1 WSHSY, CDR2 SAAADI. The CDR3 runs to 15 residues. The V end lost 3 bases, the J end lost 7 bases, and 19 bases lay between the germline ends.

This chain uses TRBV5-1 with TRBJ1-5, with D unresolved. Germline V gives CDR1 SGHRS, CDR2 YFSETQ. There are 14 residues in the CDR3. V shed 4 bases and J shed 2 bases, with 10 bases lying between them. The chain's CDR3 is CASSMDGGNQPQHF. Written as DNA, the CDR3 is TGCGCCAGCAGCATGGACGGGGGCAATCAGCCCCAGCATTTT. Full variable domain (remainder filled in from reference TRBV5-1 and TRBJ1-5): KAGVTQTPRYLIKTRGQQVTLSCSPISGHRSVSWYQQTPGQGLQFLFEYFSETQRNKGNFPGRFSGRQFSNSRSEMNVSTLELGDSALYLCASSMDGGNQPQHFGDGTRLSIL.

The J gene is TRBJ1-2, the V gene TRBV28; 7 bases are shared with TRBD1. The length of the CDR3 is 14 residues. Germline V gene lookup returns CDR1 MDHEN and CDR2 SYDVKM. V trimming: 11 bases; J trimming: 7 bases; junction bases outside the gene matches: 16. CDR3 in amino acids: CAGAETGTFGGYTF. Written as DNA, the CDR3 is TGTGCCGGCGCGGAGACAGGGACCTTCGGTGGCTACACCTTC.